Reported below is one T cell receptor (beta chain). The antigen remains undetermined. Before the COVID-19 pandemic, during about 2010-2018, CD4+ T cells were taken from unexposed donors. The cells were cultured for 10 days before CD4+ T cells were isolated. Unexposed-donor CD4+ T cells were probed with SARS-CoV-2 S/N and four cold-coronavirus spikes, cells permitting. Cultures received half-medium IL-2 refreshes on days 3 and 7. V lost 7 bases and J 8 bases, leaving 20 bases between the germline ends. The germline V gene encodes CDR1 SQVTM and CDR2 ANQGSEA. CDR3 length equals 13 residues. This record comes from a study of CD4 T cells in relation to SARS-CoV-2 and coronaviruses. Points from the study as a whole: In 55% to 75% of donors, memory CD4+ clonotypes crossrecognized SARS-CoV-2 and at least one common cold coronavirus spike.

Sequenced by immunoSEQ multiplex PCR; TCRdb stores in-frame clones only, minus some. The profile shows around 24,000 clones, 60% to 85% of them singletons. Sequencing was done on a sample of CD4+ T cells from PBMCs, cultured in vitro. The receptor's source is a human donor in good health. The gene calls are TRBV29-1 and TRBJ1-2; tentatively, D is TRBD1 (6 bases). The CDR3 DNA follows: TGCAGCGCCCGGGGGGGGCCCCGCGACGGCTACACCTTC. It is translated as CSARGGPRDGYTF.